The T cell receptor (beta chain) under discussion was sequenced for a study of control samples from healthy donors and cancer patients. The CDR3 sequence is 11 residues long. Trimming removed 3 bases from V and 8 bases from J, with 4 bases in between. Measured with immunoSEQ multiplex PCR; TCRdb has only the in-frame clones, and not every one. The table shows roughly 32,000 clones, with about 88% occurring only once. The TCR was taken from a woman in her 40s with lung cancer. Sequencing was performed on PBMCs. This rearrangement joins TRBV12-3 or TRBV12-4 to TRBJ1-4; no definite D call. CDR3 coding DNA: TGTGCCAGCAGTTTGGGAGAAAAACTGTTTTTT. Its protein product is CASSLGEKLFF.